Below are 24 T cell receptor beta chains sequenced from a single sample in a study of PD-1 blockade in classical Hodgkin lymphoma. Clones were sequenced by immunoSEQ multiplex PCR, and TCRdb holds only the in-frame ones, with some missing. The sample holds roughly 62,000 clones, 70% to 90% seen once. Each patient experienced a relapse that followed autologous stem cell transplantation, and brentuximab vedotin exposure varied. Material: peripheral blood mononuclear cells (PBMCs), obtained at baseline. The receptors originated from a human donor with classical Hodgkin lymphoma.

This clone was found once. V and J are TRBV6-6 and TRBJ1-6, with D tentatively TRBD1 (5 bases). Trimming removed 6 bases at V and 11 bases at J, with 14 bases between. Germline CDR1 reads MNHNY; CDR2 reads SVGAGI (reference sequence). CDR3 size: 13 residues. The CDR3 DNA reads TGTGCCAGCAGGCTAGGGACCGCGACACCCCTCCACTTT. It yields the protein CASRLGTATPLHF.

This clone was observed a single time. This sequence joins TRBV7-3 and TRBJ2-6, with D uncertain. V gave up 5 bases and J gave up 4 bases, with 21 bases separating them. Germline CDR1 is SGHTA and CDR2 is FQGTGA. The length of the CDR3 is 18 residues. The CDR3 here is CASSNPTGYLAGANVLTF. In nucleotides, the CDR3 is TGTGCCAGCAGCAACCCCACCGGATATCTTGCCGGGGCCAACGTCCTGACTTTC.

The rearrangement uses TRBV7-9 and TRBJ1-2; no definite D call. The CDR3 runs 12 residues. Germline V gives CDR1 SEHNR, CDR2 FQNEAQ (reference sequence). Trimming stripped 6 bases from V and 3 bases from J, with 8 bases between. CDR3 nucleotide sequence: TGTGCCAGCAGGCGCCGGGACTATGGCTACACCTTC. Translation: CASRRRDYGYTF.

The J gene is TRBJ1-1, the V gene TRBV6-6; tentative D call: TRBD1 (5 bases). The CDR3 is 12 amino acids. Germline V lookup: CDR1 MNHNY, CDR2 SVGAGI (reference sequence). Trimming stripped 6 bases from V and 11 bases from J, with 16 bases between. The chain's CDR3 is CASSHEGLEAFF. CDR3 DNA sequence: TGTGCCAGCAGCCACGAGGGGCTCGAGGCTTTCTTT.

V usage is TRBV11-3 and J usage is TRBJ2-1; D gene uncertain. Trimming stripped 0 bases from V and 12 bases from J, with 12 bases between. The CDR3 contains 13 residues. Germline CDR1 reads SGHNT; CDR2 reads YENEEA. In DNA, the CDR3 is TGTGCCAGCAGCTTAGAATTGTCGGGTGGGCAGTTCTTC. It yields the protein CASSLELSGGQFF.

J is TRBJ1-2 and V is TRBV13; unclear D gene. The V and J ends lost 1 base and 8 bases respectively, with 8 bases between them. The CDR3 contains 12 residues. CDR1 and CDR2 (germline): PRHDT, FYEKMQ (reference sequence). Here the CDR3 reads CASSLVRIGYTF. The CDR3 DNA is TGTGCCAGCAGCTTAGTACGGATCGGCTACACCTTC.

The chain uses TRBV28 and TRBJ2-7; D is undetermined. Trimming took off 7 bases at V and 3 bases at J, with 22 bases between the two ends. The CDR3 covers 16 residues. Germline CDR1 MDHEN, CDR2 SYDVKM. The DNA of the CDR3 is TGTGCCAGCAACTCAAAGAGTAGACGGTCCAGCTACGAGCAGTACTTC. Protein product: CASNSKSRRSSYEQYF. Filled out from reference TRBV28 and TRBJ2-7, the complete variable domain reads DVKVTQSSRYLVKRTGEKVFLECVQDMDHENMFWYRQDPGLGLRLIYFSYDVKMKEKGDIPEGYSVSREKKERFSLILESASTNQTSMYLCASNSKSRRSSYEQYFGPGTRLTVT.

The V call is TRBV30, the J call TRBJ2-6; 7 nucleotides match TRBD1. The length of the CDR3 is 17 residues. With V trimmed by 3 bases and J by 0 bases, 8 bases remained unmatched. Germline V gene lookup returns CDR1 GTSNPN and CDR2 SVGIG (reference sequence). The CDR3, as DNA: TGTGCCTGGAGACGGACAGGTTACTTCTCTGGGGCCAACGTCCTGACTTTC. This translates into CAWRRTGYFSGANVLTF.

V is TRBV2 and J is TRBJ2-1, with 8 bases lining up with TRBD1. J lost 4 bases, V lost 7 bases, and 12 bases had no gene match. Germline V gene sequence: CDR1 SNHLY, CDR2 FYNNEI. This CDR3 comprises 16 residues. CDR3 sequence reads: CASKSILGQEYNEQFF. For the CDR3, the DNA is TGTGCCAGCAAAAGTATCTTGGGACAGGAATACAATGAGCAGTTCTTC. The variable domain in full, completed from reference TRBV2 and TRBJ2-1, reads EPEVTQTPSHQVTQMGQEVILRCVPISNHLYFYWYRQILGQKVEFLVSFYNNEISEKSEIFDDQFSVERPDGSNFTLKIRSTKLEDSAMYFCASKSILGQEYNEQFFGPGTRLTVL.

The chain is built from TRBV19 and TRBJ2-6; maybe TRBD2 (6 bases). CDR1 and CDR2 from the germline V gene are LNHDA and SQIVND (reference sequence). V was clipped by 9 bases and J by 0 bases, with 15 bases between them. This CDR3 region has 16 residues. CDR3 nucleotides: TGTGCCAGCGGTGTGGGACTTAGCTCTGGGGCCAACGTCCTGACTTTC. Translating gives CASGVGLSSGANVLTF.

V and J are TRBV20-1 and TRBJ2-7, with no clear D. The ends were cut back, 3 bases at V and 6 bases at J, with 0 bases in the middle. The CDR3 has 8 residues. CDR1 is DFQATT and CDR2 is SNEGSKA in the germline V gene (reference sequence). The CDR3 protein is CSASEQYF. CDR3 nucleotides: TGCAGTGCTAGCGAGCAGTACTTC.

This clone is a singleton in its sample. CDR3 bases: TGTGCCAGTAGTCGCCAGGAGGAGCAGTTCTTC. It yields the protein CASSRQEEQFF. The chain recombines TRBV19 with TRBJ2-1; D is unclear. The V end lost 5 bases, the J end lost 10 bases, and 9 bases lay between the germline ends. CDR1 and CDR2 (germline): LNHDA, SQIVND (reference sequence). The CDR3 loop spans 11 amino acids.

This rearrangement joins TRBV27 to TRBJ2-2; 12 bases line up with TRBD2. The V segment lost 8 bases and the J segment 2 bases; nucleotides outside the gene matches: 12. CDR1 and CDR2 (germline): MNHEY, SMNVEV (reference sequence). CDR3 length: 18 amino acids. In DNA, the CDR3 is TGTGCCAGCGGGAGACGGACTAGCGGGGCTTTAAACACCGGGGAGCTGTTTTTT. Its protein is CASGRRTSGALNTGELFF.

The chain has TRBV5-6 and TRBJ2-5, with TRBD2 as a possible D gene (6 bases). CDR3 length equals 14 residues. Trimming stripped 0 bases from V and 9 bases from J, with 15 bases between. Germline loops: CDR1 SGHDT, CDR2 YYEEEE. CDR3 loop: CASSLAMEGRAQYF. CDR3 sequence (DNA): TGTGCCAGCAGCTTGGCCATGGAGGGACGGGCCCAGTACTTC.

The chain joins TRBV7-9 to TRBJ1-5; D is perhaps TRBD1 (6 bases). The length of the CDR3 is 18 residues. Germline V CDR1 and CDR2: SEHNR, FQNEAQ (reference sequence). The V gene lost 4 bases and the J gene lost 6 bases, with 25 bases spanning the gap. The CDR3 sequence is CASSSTTTLNRDGQPQHF. The CDR3 DNA reads TGTGCCAGCAGCTCCACCACCACTCTTAACAGGGATGGTCAGCCCCAGCATTTT.

The CDR3 nucleotides are TGTGCCAGCAGTGATCCGGGACAGTTGAACACTGAAGCTTTCTTT. It encodes CASSDPGQLNTEAFF. The chain uses TRBV2 and TRBJ1-1; 7 bases line up with TRBD1. Germline CDR1 reads SNHLY; CDR2 reads FYNNEI. After removal of 3 bases from V and 0 bases from J, the junction contained 4 bases not matched to a gene. The CDR3 is made up of 15 amino acids. The variable domain in full, completed from reference TRBV2 and TRBJ1-1, reads EPEVTQTPSHQVTQMGQEVILRCVPISNHLYFYWYRQILGQKVEFLVSFYNNEISEKSEIFDDQFSVERPDGSNFTLKIRSTKLEDSAMYFCASSDPGQLNTEAFFGQGTRLTVV.

The chain carries TRBV19 and TRBJ2-1; 12 bases agree with TRBD2. The germline gives CDR1 LNHDA, CDR2 SQIVND (reference sequence). J gave up 9 bases and V 4 bases, and 4 bases lay outside the gene matches. The length of the CDR3 is 14 residues. CDR3 in DNA: TGTGCCAGTAGTACTAGCGGGGGGGCGGGTGAGCAGTTCTTC. Translating gives CASSTSGGAGEQFF.

Note on this clone: Other DNA sequences in the sample encode the same CDR3. The V gene is TRBV19, the J gene TRBJ1-5, with D maybe TRBD1 (5 bases). Trimming stripped 3 bases from V and 6 bases from J, with 6 bases between. CDR1 and CDR2 (germline): LNHDA, SQIVND (reference sequence). This CDR3 has 12 amino acids. CDR3 sequence reads: CASSIGGQPQHF. In DNA, the CDR3 is TGTGCCAGTAGTATCGGGGGTCAGCCCCAGCATTTT.

The chain is built from TRBV19 and TRBJ1-5; weak D call: TRBD1 (6 bases). This CDR3 comprises 15 residues. V shed 3 bases and J shed 1 base, with 10 bases lying between them. Germline CDR1 LNHDA, CDR2 SQIVND (reference sequence). CDR3 amino acids: CASSIRGASNQPQHF. The CDR3 bases are TGTGCCAGTAGTATTCGGGGGGCGAGCAATCAGCCCCAGCATTTT. The full variable domain, with the rest looked up from reference TRBV19 and TRBJ1-5, is DGGITQSPKYLFRKEGQNVTLSCEQNLNHDAMYWYRQDPGQGLRLIYYSQIVNDFQKGDIAEGYSVSREKKESFPLTVTSAQKNPTAFYLCASSIRGASNQPQHFGDGTRLSIL.

This sequence joins TRBV7-2 and TRBJ1-6; D remains unclear. With 3 bases removed from V and 7 bases from J, the gap between germline ends came to 4 bases. This CDR3 comprises 12 residues. Per the germline V gene, CDR1 is SGHTA and CDR2 is FQGNSA. This CDR3 reads CASSFGNSPLHF. The CDR3 nucleotides are TGTGCCAGCAGCTTTGGGAATTCACCCCTCCACTTT.

A word on this clone: A read error may produce the germline difference seen at one junction end. CDR3 sequence reads: CASRNTGVFSF. CDR3 in DNA: TGTGCCAGCAGGAACACAGGGGTCTTCAGCTTC. This chain connects TRBV6-5 to TRBJ2-7, with 7 bases aligning to TRBD1. Germline V CDR1 and CDR2: MNHEY, SVGAGI. CDR3 length equals 11 residues.

J is TRBJ2-7 and V is TRBV15; 10 nucleotides align to TRBD1. V was pared by 5 bases and J by 2 bases, with 9 bases of the junction left unmatched. This CDR3 region has 16 residues. The germline V gene encodes CDR1 LNHNV and CDR2 YYDKDF (reference sequence). CDR3 in DNA: TGTGCCACCAGCCAGCCGGACAGGGGGGTCGCCTACGAGCAGTACTTC. It is translated as CATSQPDRGVAYEQYF.

V usage is TRBV30 and J usage is TRBJ2-3, with 10 bases identical to TRBD1. Losses at the gene ends were 7 bases for V and 2 bases for J; bases not matched to a gene: 6. The CDR3 has 14 amino acids. Germline assignment: CDR1 GTSNPN and CDR2 SVGIG (reference sequence). The CDR3 bases are TGTGCCTACGGGACAGGGGAATTCACAGATACGCAGTATTTT. Residues: CAYGTGEFTDTQYF.

The chain recombines TRBV6-6 with TRBJ2-6, with TRBD1 as a possible D gene (5 bases). The CDR3 loop spans 15 amino acids. Germline values: CDR1 MNHNY, CDR2 SVGAGI (reference sequence). V was clipped by 2 bases and J by 1 base, with 6 bases between them. DNA for the CDR3: TGTGCCAGCAGTTACAAGGGGTCTGGGGCCAACGTCCTGACTTTC. Protein: CASSYKGSGANVLTF.